This TCR beta chain was observed in a study of identical twins. Whole-study results and caveats: Models came in too low on out-of-frame TCR alpha sharing in monozygotic twins. Fewer insertions were carried by abundant cord blood beta clonotypes, but none was seen in memory repertoires.

Via MiXCR, TCRdb re-called the 5' RACE reads, giving one row per CDR3 protein. This table holds approximately 670,000 distinct CDR3 sequences, around 5.7% found once. Germline lookup yields CDR1 SGHVS and CDR2 FQNEAQ. This CDR3 is 15 amino acids long. Between the trimmed V and J ends, which lost 5 bases and 7 bases, there was a span of 18 bases. On this clonotype: Its antigen is unknown.

Sequencing was carried out using naive T cells sorted from blood. The clonotype comes from a man younger than 35 in good health. This rearrangement joins TRBV7-8 to TRBJ2-4; D tentatively fits TRBD1 or TRBD2 (6 bases each). The CDR3 spells CASSQRMGGMNIQYF. For the CDR3, the DNA is TGTGCCAGCAGCCAGCGTATGGGGGGCATGAACATTCAGTACTTC.